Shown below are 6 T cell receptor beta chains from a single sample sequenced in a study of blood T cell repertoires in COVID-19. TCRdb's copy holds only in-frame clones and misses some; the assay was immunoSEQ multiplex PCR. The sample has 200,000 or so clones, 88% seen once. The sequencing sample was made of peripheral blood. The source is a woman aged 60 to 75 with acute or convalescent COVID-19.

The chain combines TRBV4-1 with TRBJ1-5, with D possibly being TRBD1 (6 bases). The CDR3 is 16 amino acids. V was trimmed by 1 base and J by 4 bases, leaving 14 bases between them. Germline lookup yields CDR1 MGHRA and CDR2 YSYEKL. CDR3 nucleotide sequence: TGCGCCAGCAGCCAAGGGGCAGGGGCCCGGAATCAGCCCCAGCATTTT. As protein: CASSQGAGARNQPQHF.

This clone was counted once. The DNA for the CDR3 is TGTGCCAGCAGTTACTCGTCCCAGGGCTACACCTTC. It is translated as CASSYSSQGYTF. The chain has TRBV6-6 and TRBJ1-2; D is undetermined. Germline V gene data show CDR1 as MNHNY and CDR2 as SVGAGI (reference sequence). Trimming took 0 bases from V and 8 from J, leaving 7 bases between them. The CDR3 has 12 residues.

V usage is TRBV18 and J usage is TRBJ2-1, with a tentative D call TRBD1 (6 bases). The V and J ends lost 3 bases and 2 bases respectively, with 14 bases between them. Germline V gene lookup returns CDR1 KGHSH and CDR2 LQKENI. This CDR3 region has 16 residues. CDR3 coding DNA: TGTGCCAGCTCACCCCTTGGGGGCCAGACCTACAATGAGCAGTTCTTC. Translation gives CASSPLGGQTYNEQFF.

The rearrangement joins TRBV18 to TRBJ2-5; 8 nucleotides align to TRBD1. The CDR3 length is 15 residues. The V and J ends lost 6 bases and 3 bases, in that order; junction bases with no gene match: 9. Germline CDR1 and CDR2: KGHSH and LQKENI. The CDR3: CASSPDRGGKETQYF. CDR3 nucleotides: TGTGCCAGCTCCCCTGACAGGGGTGGCAAAGAGACCCAGTACTTC.

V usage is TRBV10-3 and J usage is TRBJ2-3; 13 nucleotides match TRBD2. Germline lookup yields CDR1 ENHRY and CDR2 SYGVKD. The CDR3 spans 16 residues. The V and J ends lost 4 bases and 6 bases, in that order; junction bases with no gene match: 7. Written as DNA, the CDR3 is TGTGCCATCAGTGGCATCGGGACTAGCGGGAAGGATACGCAGTATTTT. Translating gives CAISGIGTSGKDTQYF.

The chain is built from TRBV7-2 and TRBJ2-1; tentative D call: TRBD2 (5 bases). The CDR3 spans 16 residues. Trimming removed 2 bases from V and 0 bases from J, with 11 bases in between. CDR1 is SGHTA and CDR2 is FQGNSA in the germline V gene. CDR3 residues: CASSLLAPSSYNEQFF. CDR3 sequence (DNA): TGTGCCAGCAGCTTACTAGCACCGAGCTCCTACAATGAGCAGTTCTTC.